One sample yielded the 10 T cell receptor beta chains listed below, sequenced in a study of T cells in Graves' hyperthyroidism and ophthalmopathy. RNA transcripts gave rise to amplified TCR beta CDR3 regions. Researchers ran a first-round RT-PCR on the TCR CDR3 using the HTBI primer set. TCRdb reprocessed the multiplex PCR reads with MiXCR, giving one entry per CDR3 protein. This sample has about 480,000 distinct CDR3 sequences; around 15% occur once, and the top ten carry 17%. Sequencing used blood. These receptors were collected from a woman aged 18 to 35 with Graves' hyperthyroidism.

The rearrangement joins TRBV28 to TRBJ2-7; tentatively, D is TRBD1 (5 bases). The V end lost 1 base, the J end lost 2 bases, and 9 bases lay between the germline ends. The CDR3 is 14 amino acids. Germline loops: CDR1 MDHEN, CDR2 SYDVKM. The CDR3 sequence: CASSLYRQPYEQYF. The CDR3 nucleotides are TGTGCCAGCAGTTTATACCGACAGCCCTACGAGCAGTACTTC.

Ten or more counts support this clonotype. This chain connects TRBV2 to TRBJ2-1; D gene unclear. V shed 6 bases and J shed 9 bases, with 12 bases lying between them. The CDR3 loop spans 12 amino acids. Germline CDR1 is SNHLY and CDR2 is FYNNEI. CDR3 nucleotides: TGTGCCAGCAGGCCTGTTGGTCCTGAGCAGTTCTTC. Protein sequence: CASRPVGPEQFF.

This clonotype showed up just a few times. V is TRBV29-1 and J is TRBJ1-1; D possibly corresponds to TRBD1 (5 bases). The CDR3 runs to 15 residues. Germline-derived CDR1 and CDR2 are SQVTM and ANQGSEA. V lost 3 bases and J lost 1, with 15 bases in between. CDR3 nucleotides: TGCAGCGTTGATGTCGGAGGGGTATCGAACACTGAAGCTTTCTTT. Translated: CSVDVGGVSNTEAFF.

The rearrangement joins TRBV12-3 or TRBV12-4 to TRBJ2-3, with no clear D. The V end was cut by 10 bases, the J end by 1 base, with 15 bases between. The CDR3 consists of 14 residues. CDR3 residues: CATQRAWGTDTQYF. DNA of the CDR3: TGTGCCACCCAAAGGGCCTGGGGCACAGATACGCAGTATTTT.

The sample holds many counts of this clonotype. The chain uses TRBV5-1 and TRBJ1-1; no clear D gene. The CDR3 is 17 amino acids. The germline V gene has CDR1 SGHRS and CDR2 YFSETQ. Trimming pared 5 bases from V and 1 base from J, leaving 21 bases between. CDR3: CASRKRESGWTNTEAFF. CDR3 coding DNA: TGCGCCAGCAGAAAACGTGAGAGTGGCTGGACGAACACTGAAGCTTTCTTT.

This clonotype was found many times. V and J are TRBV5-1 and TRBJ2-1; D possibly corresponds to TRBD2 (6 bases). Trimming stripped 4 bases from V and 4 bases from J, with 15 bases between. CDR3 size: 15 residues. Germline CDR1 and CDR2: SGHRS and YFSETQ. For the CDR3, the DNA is TGCGCCAGCAGCACACAGCGGGCACCATACAATGAGCAGTTCTTC. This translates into CASSTQRAPYNEQFF.

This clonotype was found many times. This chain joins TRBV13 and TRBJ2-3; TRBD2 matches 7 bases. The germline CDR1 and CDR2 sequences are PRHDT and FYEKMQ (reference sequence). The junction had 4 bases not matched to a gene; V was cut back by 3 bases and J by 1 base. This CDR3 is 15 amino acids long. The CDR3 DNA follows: TGTGCCAGCAGCTTCAGCGGGACGGGCACAGATACGCAGTATTTT. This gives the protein CASSFSGTGTDTQYF.

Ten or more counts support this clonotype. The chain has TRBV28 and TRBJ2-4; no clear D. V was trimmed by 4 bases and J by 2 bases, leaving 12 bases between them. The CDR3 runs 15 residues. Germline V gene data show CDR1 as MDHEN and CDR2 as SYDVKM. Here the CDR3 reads CASSSLTWSKNIQYF. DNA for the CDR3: TGTGCCAGCAGTTCCTTGACCTGGTCCAAAAACATTCAGTACTTC.

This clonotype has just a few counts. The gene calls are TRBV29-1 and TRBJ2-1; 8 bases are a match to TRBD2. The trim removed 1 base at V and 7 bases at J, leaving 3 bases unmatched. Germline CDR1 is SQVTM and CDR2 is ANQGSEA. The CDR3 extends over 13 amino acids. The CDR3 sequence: CSVEGGRRNEQFF. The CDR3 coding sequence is TGCAGCGTTGAAGGCGGGAGGCGGAATGAGCAGTTCTTC.

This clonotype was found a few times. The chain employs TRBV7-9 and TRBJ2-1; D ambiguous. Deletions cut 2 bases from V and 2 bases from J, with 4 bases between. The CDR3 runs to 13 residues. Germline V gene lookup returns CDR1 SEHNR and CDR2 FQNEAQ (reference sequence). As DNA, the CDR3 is TGTGCCAGCAGCTTACAGACCTACAATGAGCAGTTCTTC. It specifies CASSLQTYNEQFF.